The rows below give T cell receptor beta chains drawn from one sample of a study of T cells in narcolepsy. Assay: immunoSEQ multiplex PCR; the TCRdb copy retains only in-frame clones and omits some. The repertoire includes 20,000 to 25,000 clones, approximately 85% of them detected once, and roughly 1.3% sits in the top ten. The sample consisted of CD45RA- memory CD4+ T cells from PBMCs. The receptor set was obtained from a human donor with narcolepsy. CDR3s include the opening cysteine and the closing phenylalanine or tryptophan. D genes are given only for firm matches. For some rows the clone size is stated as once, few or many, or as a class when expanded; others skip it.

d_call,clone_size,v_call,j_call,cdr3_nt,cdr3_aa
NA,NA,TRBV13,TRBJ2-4,TGTGCCAGCAGCACTAAAAACATTCAGTACTTC,CASSTKNIQYF
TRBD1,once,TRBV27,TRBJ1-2,TGTGCCAGCAGATCAGGGGGCAACTATGGCTACACCTTC,CASRSGGNYGYTF
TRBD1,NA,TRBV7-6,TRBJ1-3,TGTGCCAGCAGCTTAAGCGGGACAGGCGCCTCTGGAAACACCATATATTTT,CASSLSGTGASGNTIYF
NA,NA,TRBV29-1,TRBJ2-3,TGCAGCGTATCCTCAGGGGTGGGGACAGATACGCAGTATTTT,CSVSSGVGTDTQYF
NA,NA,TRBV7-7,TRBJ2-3,TGTGCCAGCAGCGTGGGGGGGCTTACTAGCACAGATACGCAGTATTTT,CASSVGGLTSTDTQYF
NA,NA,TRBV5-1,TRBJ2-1,TGCGCCAGCAGCTTGGCCGGGAGCTCCTACAATGAGCAGTTCTTC,CASSLAGSSYNEQFF
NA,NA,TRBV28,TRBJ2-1,TGTGCCAGCAGTTTAGTCACGTCGGGGTATAGCTCCTACAATGAGCAGTTCTTC,CASSLVTSGYSSYNEQFF
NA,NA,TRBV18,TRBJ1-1,TGTGCCAGCTCACCAGGGGGGGGCACCACTGAAGCTTTCTTT,CASSPGGGTTEAFF
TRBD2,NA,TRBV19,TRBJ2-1,TGTGCCAGTAGTATTCAGTGGGGAGGGAATGAGCAGTTCTTC,CASSIQWGGNEQFF
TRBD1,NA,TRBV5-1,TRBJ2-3,TGCGCCAGCAGGAACCCGGGACAGGGAATGGATACGCAGTATTTT,CASRNPGQGMDTQYF
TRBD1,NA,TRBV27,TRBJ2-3,TGTGCCAGCAGTTTAACAGGGGTCACTAGCACAGATACGCAGTATTTT,CASSLTGVTSTDTQYF
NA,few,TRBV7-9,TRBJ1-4,TGTGCCAGCAGTTCGCCCAGCGGAAAACTGTTTTTT,CASSSPSGKLFF
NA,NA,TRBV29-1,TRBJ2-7,TGCAGCGTTGCATTACAGCCACCCGAGCAGTACTTC,CSVALQPPEQYF
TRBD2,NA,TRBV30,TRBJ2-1,TGTGCCTGGACCCTCGGGGGGGCGACTTGGAATGAGCAGTTCTTC,CAWTLGGATWNEQFF
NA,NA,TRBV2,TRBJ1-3,TGTGCCAGCAGTGAAGTAGCCCCTGGAAACACCATATATTTT,CASSEVAPGNTIYF
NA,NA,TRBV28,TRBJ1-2,TGTGCCAGCAGTTTTCGACAGGCCCCGTATGGCTACACCTTC,CASSFRQAPYGYTF
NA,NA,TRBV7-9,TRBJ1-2,TGTGCCAGCAGCCCCGGAGGCGGGTTTGACTATGGCTACACCTTC,CASSPGGGFDYGYTF
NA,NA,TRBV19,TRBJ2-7,TGTGCCAGTAGTAAGGCTAGCGTCTCCTACGAGCAGTACTTC,CASSKASVSYEQYF
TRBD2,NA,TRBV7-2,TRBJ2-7,TGTGCCAGCGCTTATATAGCGGGCCCCTACGAGCAGTACTTC,CASAYIAGPYEQYF
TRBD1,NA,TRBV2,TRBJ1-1,TGTGCCAGCAGCGCGGGACAGGGACCAAGGACTGAAGCTTTCTTT,CASSAGQGPRTEAFF
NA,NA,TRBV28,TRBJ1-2,TGTGCCAGCAGTTCCCTGGGACAAGCTAACTATGGCTACACCTTC,CASSSLGQANYGYTF
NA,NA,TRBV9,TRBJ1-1,TGTGCCAGCAGCGTAGGGGTGACACCGTCCGCTGAAGCTTTCTTT,CASSVGVTPSAEAFF
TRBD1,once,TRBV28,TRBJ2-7,TGTGCCAGCAGGCTGTGGACAGGGATCTCCTACGAGCAGTACTTC,CASRLWTGISYEQYF
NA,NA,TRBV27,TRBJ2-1,TGTGCCAGCAGTTTAAATGCCAGGCCGATGATTGACAGGAAGAGGTACAATGAGCAGTTCTTC,CASSLNARPMIDRKRYNEQFF
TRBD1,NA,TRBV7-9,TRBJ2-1,TGTGCCAGCAGCTCCGGACAGGGGTCCTACAATGAGCAGTTCTTC,CASSSGQGSYNEQFF
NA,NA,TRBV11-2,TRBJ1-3,TGTGCCAGCAGCCGTGAGCCTGCGCCCGGAAACACCATATATTTT,CASSREPAPGNTIYF
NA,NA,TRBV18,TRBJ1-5,TGTGCCAGCTCACCCCGCGGGGGAGATAGCAATCAGCCCCAGCATTTT,CASSPRGGDSNQPQHF
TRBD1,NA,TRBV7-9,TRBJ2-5,TGTGCCAGCAGCTTAGGACAGGGTCAAGGGACCCAGTACTTC,CASSLGQGQGTQYF
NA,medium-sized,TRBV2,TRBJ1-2,TGTGCCAGCAGTGGCGGACACAGCGACTATGGCTACACCTTC,CASSGGHSDYGYTF